In this sample, the clone carrying this T cell receptor beta chain turned up many times. Its matching antigen is unknown. This sample is drawn from a study of T cells in Graves' hyperthyroidism and ophthalmopathy. Overall study results and limits: Among clonotypes expanded in thyroid above 0.001, most were also found in blood. The model identified upcoming ophthalmopathy a median about 7.1 months ahead of onset.

This CDR3 is 13 amino acids long. Trimming pared 5 bases from V and 5 bases from J, leaving 7 bases between. Using RNA transcripts as the source, TCR beta CDR3 regions were amplified. In the first-round RT-PCR of the TCR CDR3, the HTBI primer set was used. TCRdb analysed the multiplex PCR reads with MiXCR anew, one entry per CDR3 protein. The sample includes almost 350,000 distinct CDR3 sequences, 15% to 20% seen only once; the top ten take about 16%. Exclusion of a patient resulted from uncontrolled infection, other autoimmune disease, pregnancy or lactation. The specimen sequenced was blood. The sequence was collected from a woman aged 40 to 55 with Graves' ophthalmopathy. The genes are TRBV12-3 or TRBV12-4 and TRBJ1-6, with a weak D call TRBD1 (6 bases). CDR3 residues: CASSRQDNSPLHF. CDR3 sequence (DNA): TGTGCCAGCAGTCGACAGGATAATTCACCCCTCCACTTT.